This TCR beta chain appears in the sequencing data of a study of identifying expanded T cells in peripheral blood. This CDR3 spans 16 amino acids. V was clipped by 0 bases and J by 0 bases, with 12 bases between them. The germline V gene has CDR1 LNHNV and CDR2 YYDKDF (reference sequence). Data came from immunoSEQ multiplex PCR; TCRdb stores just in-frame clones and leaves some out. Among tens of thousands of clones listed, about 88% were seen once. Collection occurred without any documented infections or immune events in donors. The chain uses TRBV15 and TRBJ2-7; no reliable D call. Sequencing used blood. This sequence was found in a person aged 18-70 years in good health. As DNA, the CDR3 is TGTGCCACCAGCAGAGATCGCGTACGGAGCTCCTACGAGCAGTACTTC. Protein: CATSRDRVRSSYEQYF.